This TCR beta chain comes out of a study of blood T cell repertoires in COVID-19. Study at large: The origin of the acute and convalescent COVID-19 samples was the United States, Italy and Spain. Sample material is recorded as cDNA or gDNA derived from T cells, B-cell-depleted T cells, or PBMCs.

Repertoires were generated with immunoSEQ multiplex PCR, while TCRdb's copy carries only in-frame clones and drops some. The sample comprises approximately 150,000 clones, 80% to 90% of which are singletons, and approximately 2.8% rests with the top ten. V was cut by 4 bases and J by 4 bases, with 19 bases left in between. The CDR3 runs 16 residues. In germline, CDR1 is KGHSH, CDR2 LQKENI. The TCR comes from a woman aged 60-75 years with active COVID-19. The specimen was peripheral blood. The chain links TRBV18 to TRBJ1-1; tentatively, D is TRBD1 (5 bases). The DNA for the CDR3 is TGTGCCAGCTCACGCCTGGGGAGGCAGGGACCCACTGAAGCTTTCTTT. It encodes CASSRLGRQGPTEAFF.